Shown below are 17 T cell receptor beta chains from a single sample sequenced in a study of T cells in Graves' hyperthyroidism and ophthalmopathy. Amplified regions were TCR beta CDR3 sequences from RNA transcripts. An initial round of RT-PCR targeting the TCR CDR3 relied on the HTBI primer set. TCRdb re-derived calls from the multiplex PCR reads in MiXCR, one entry per CDR3 protein. The sample contains roughly 500,000 distinct CDR3 sequences, 11% to 15% of which appear only once. The sample comprised blood. The receptors come from a woman aged 25 to 39 with Graves' hyperthyroidism that later progressed to Graves' ophthalmopathy.

This clonotype has at least ten counts. In DNA form, the CDR3 reads TGTGCCAGCAGTTTAGAAAGGGGGGCGAGCACCGGGGAGCTGTTTTTT. This gives the protein CASSLERGASTGELFF. The chain couples TRBV12-3 or TRBV12-4 to TRBJ2-2; D may correspond to TRBD1 or TRBD2 (6 bases each). V lost 1 base, J lost 4 bases, and 13 bases lay in between. This CDR3 comprises 16 residues.

This clonotype occurred many times. V and J are TRBV30 and TRBJ2-2; D unclear. The CDR3 consists of 14 residues. Germline assignment: CDR1 GTSNPN and CDR2 SVGIG (reference sequence). V dropped 7 bases and J dropped 5 bases, with 17 bases sitting between them. This CDR3 is CAYCAPPATGELFF. CDR3 DNA sequence: TGTGCCTACTGCGCTCCTCCGGCTACCGGGGAGCTGTTTTTT.

In the case of this clonotype: A much larger clone lies one base from this, so it may be a read error. The rearrangement uses TRBV18 and TRBJ1-2; D uncertain. Trimming removed 1 base at V and 9 bases at J, with 12 bases between. From germline, CDR1 is KGHSH and CDR2 LQKENI. The CDR3 spans 13 residues. The CDR3 DNA reads as TGTGCCAGCTCACCACGGGCGGATGAGAGCTACACCTTC. Residues: CASSPRADESYTF.

The table lists this clonotype with many counts. The chain couples TRBV9 to TRBJ2-3, with 8 bases matching TRBD2. In germline, CDR1 is SGDLS, CDR2 YYNGEE. The CDR3 covers 17 residues. V lost 3 bases and J lost 4; bases outside the gene matches: 13. The DNA for the CDR3 is TGTGCCAGCAGCGACGATCCCGGGGGGGGAGTAGCAGATACGCAGTATTTT. Translation gives CASSDDPGGGVADTQYF.

This clonotype was counted ten times or more. The rearrangement links TRBV28 to TRBJ2-1; 12 bases line up with TRBD2. This CDR3 region has 15 residues. From germline, CDR1 is MDHEN and CDR2 SYDVKM. V was pared by 7 bases and J by 5 bases, with 6 bases of the junction left unmatched. CDR3 in amino acids: CASTLLAGGHNEQFF. The CDR3 DNA follows: TGTGCCAGCACCCTACTAGCGGGAGGCCACAATGAGCAGTTCTTC.

In this sample, this clonotype turned up many times. The rearrangement joins TRBV20-1 to TRBJ1-1, with D possibly TRBD1 on 6 matching bases. Deletions cut 7 bases from V and 4 bases from J, with 19 bases between. The CDR3 covers 14 residues. Looked up from germline, CDR1 is DFQATT and CDR2 is SNEGSKA (reference sequence). CDR3 DNA sequence: TGCAGTGTTCCCTCCGGACAGCCGGGCACTGAAGCTTTCTTT. Protein: CSVPSGQPGTEAFF.

This clonotype was picked up many times. The rearrangement links TRBV7-2 to TRBJ1-1; D might be TRBD1 (5 bases). V lost 5 bases and J lost 5, with 6 bases in between. Looked up from germline, CDR1 is SGHTA and CDR2 is FQGNSA. CDR3 length: 11 amino acids. The CDR3 here is CASSRQTEAFF. For the CDR3, the DNA is TGTGCCAGCAGCCGACAGACTGAAGCTTTCTTT. Using reference TRBV7-2 and TRBJ1-1 for the parts outside the CDR3, the full variable domain is GAGVSQSPSNKVTEKGKDVELRCDPISGHTALYWYRQSLGQGLEFLIYFQGNSAPDKSGLPSDRFSAERTGGSVSTLTIQRTQQEDSAVYLCASSRQTEAFFGQGTRLTVV.

In its sample, this clonotype was seen a few times. J is TRBJ2-3 and V is TRBV6-2 or TRBV6-3; the match to TRBD2 covers 8 bases. The V and J ends lost 5 bases and 2 bases, in that order; junction bases with no gene match: 6. The CDR3 runs 15 residues. Germline lookup yields CDR1 MNHEY and CDR2 SVGEGT. Here the CDR3 DNA reads TGTGCCAGCAGTACCCCGACTAGCGTCACAGATACGCAGTATTTT. This gives the protein CASSTPTSVTDTQYF.

The chain employs TRBV20-1 and TRBJ2-6; D remains ambiguous. The CDR3 totals 16 residues. The V gene's germline CDR1 is DFQATT and CDR2 SNEGSKA (reference sequence). V was trimmed by 6 bases and J by 0 bases, leaving 15 bases between them. The CDR3 reads CSALTPGVSGANVLTF. The DNA for the CDR3 is TGCAGTGCCCTTACCCCCGGCGTCTCTGGGGCCAACGTCCTGACTTTC.

This chain uses TRBV5-1 with TRBJ1-5; weak D call: TRBD1 (6 bases). CDR3 size: 16 residues. Germline CDR1 SGHRS, CDR2 YFSETQ. V was clipped by 4 bases and J by 1 base, with 15 bases between them. The CDR3 DNA sequence: TGCGCCAGCAGCCCGACCGGACAGTTCAGCAATCAGCCCCAGCATTTT. This gives the protein CASSPTGQFSNQPQHF.

This clonotype was picked up a small number of times. The CDR3 nucleotides are TGCAGTGCTAGAGCGGAACGGTATGGCTACACCTTC. Translated, it gives CSARAERYGYTF. The rearrangement links TRBV20-1 to TRBJ1-2; the D is unclear. Germline CDR1 and CDR2: DFQATT and SNEGSKA (reference sequence). Trimming took off 1 base at V and 5 bases at J, with 8 bases between the two ends. The CDR3 runs to 12 residues.

This rearrangement joins TRBV9 to TRBJ2-2, with no clear D. This CDR3 has 16 amino acids. The germline CDR1 and CDR2 sequences are SGDLS and YYNGEE. Trimming removed 3 bases from V and 2 bases from J, with 14 bases in between. CDR3 nucleotide sequence: TGTGCCAGCAGCGCCCATGGTCCAATTAACACCGGGGAGCTGTTTTTT. This sequence encodes CASSAHGPINTGELFF.

The chain employs TRBV7-8 and TRBJ1-1; a possible D gene is TRBD1 (6 bases). V dropped 1 base and J dropped 5 bases, with 14 bases sitting between them. Germline assignment: CDR1 SGHVS and CDR2 FQNEAQ. CDR3 length: 15 residues. The CDR3, as DNA: TGTGCCAGCAGCTTAGGAGGGGGGGGCAGAACTGAAGCTTTCTTT. This translates into CASSLGGGGRTEAFF.

This clonotype was seen more than once but under ten times. This chain connects TRBV10-1 to TRBJ2-1; 11 bases map to TRBD1. Trimming took 7 bases from V and 10 from J; bases not matched to a gene: 9. CDR1 and CDR2 from the germline V gene are WNHNN and SYGVQD (reference sequence). The CDR3 has 14 residues. In DNA form, the CDR3 reads TGCGCCAGCACCCGCGGACAGGGGGCCGGGGAGCAGTTCTTC. Translation: CASTRGQGAGEQFF.

This clonotype was detected ten times or more. The chain combines TRBV29-1 with TRBJ2-3; D might be TRBD1 (5 bases). Germline assignment: CDR1 SQVTM and CDR2 ANQGSEA. The CDR3 runs 13 residues. The V gene lost 3 bases and the J gene lost 4 bases, with 11 bases spanning the gap. CDR3 in DNA: TGCAGCGTTGAGATAAGGGGCCCAGATACGCAGTATTTT. Protein product: CSVEIRGPDTQYF.

This clonotype was found many times. The chain couples TRBV6-5 to TRBJ1-1; D ambiguous. The V and J ends lost 2 bases and 0 bases respectively, with 7 bases between them. The CDR3 has 14 amino acids. Looked up from germline, CDR1 is MNHEY and CDR2 is SVGAGI. The CDR3 DNA sequence: TGTGCCAGCAGTTACGGACGGGTGAACACTGAAGCTTTCTTT. This translates into CASSYGRVNTEAFF.

This clonotype was recorded many times. V gene TRBV11-2 combines with J gene TRBJ1-1, with D uncertain. Germline CDR1 is SGHAT and CDR2 is FQNNGV. This CDR3 spans 13 amino acids. Trimming took off 7 bases at V and 1 base at J, with 10 bases between the two ends. CDR3 sequence reads: CASTYPPNTEAFF. The CDR3 DNA is TGTGCCAGCACCTACCCCCCGAACACTGAAGCTTTCTTT. The full variable domain, its missing parts supplied by reference TRBV11-2 and TRBJ1-1, is EAGVAQSPRYKIIEKRQSVAFWCNPISGHATLYWYQQILGQGPKLLIQFQNNGVVDDSQLPKDRFSAERLKGVDSTLKIQPAKLEDSAVYLCASTYPPNTEAFFGQGTRLTVV.